This TCR beta chain was recorded in a study of shared clonotypes between healthy human individuals. Study-wide findings and caveats: Few donors restricted represented genetic and exposure-history diversity. It was observed that around 5% of naive CD4 clonotypes were shared across several donors. Naive subsets typically showed greater estimated richness than memory subsets.

Assay runs were performed at deep level. Assay: immunoSEQ multiplex PCR; the TCRdb copy retains only in-frame clones and omits some. The table lists around 640,000 clones, roughly 95% of them singletons. This clone showed up just once. Its antigen is unknown. Positive CCR7 selection of CD45RO-negative cells yielded the naive CD8 cells, and terminally differentiated effector memory CD45RA+ cells were excluded. The sequenced sample was naive CD8+ T cells sorted from blood. The sequence came from a woman aged 30 to 39 in good health.

CDR3 sequence: CASSPSRSATEAFF. Written as DNA, the CDR3 is TGTGCCAGCAGTCCATCTCGATCTGCTACTGAAGCTTTCTTT. The genes are TRBV28 and TRBJ1-1; D is ambiguous. With 5 bases removed from V and 5 bases from J, the gap between germline ends came to 15 bases. The CDR3 contains 14 residues. Germline-derived CDR1 and CDR2 are MDHEN and SYDVKM.